This section outlines one T cell receptor (beta chain) sequence together with its context. Participant-given clinical history determined each cohort assignment. The germline gives CDR1 LGHNA, CDR2 YNFKEQ. Trimming took off 0 bases at V and 1 base at J, with 11 bases between the two ends. The CDR3 runs 16 residues. These data originate in a study of blood T cell repertoires in COVID-19. Study-level background: Samples taken during acute and convalescent COVID-19 were collected in the United States, Italy and Spain.

Original processing notes: Researchers report that nucleated cell counts were estimated from reference gene primer amplification. Measured with immunoSEQ multiplex PCR; TCRdb has only the in-frame clones, and not every one. That table is the source of V, J and clone size, and D and trimming were worked out from the DNA. The sample contains about 320,000 clones, around 85% of which appear only once. What was sequenced was PBMCs or T cells enriched from blood (not recorded which). The chain employs TRBV4-2 and TRBJ2-3; no reliable D call. The sequence came from a woman aged 25-40 years who had been exposed to COVID-19. The CDR3 protein is CASSQDNNRGTDTQYF. DNA for the CDR3: TGTGCCAGCAGCCAAGACAATAACAGAGGCACAGATACGCAGTATTTT.